The 23 T cell receptor beta chains in this list originate from one sample, sequenced in a study of OX40 agonist ivuxolimab in advanced cancers. Profiled with immunoSEQ multiplex PCR; TCRdb holds only in-frame clones, not every one. The sample has tens of thousands of clones; about 90% are singletons. The sample here was CD4+ or CD8+ T cells sorted from blood, taken in a trial of the OX40 agonist ivuxolimab. The source of these receptors is an adult with an advanced solid tumor such as melanoma, head and neck, liver or kidney cancer.

The V and J genes are TRBV6-6 and TRBJ1-4, with TRBD1 identical over 7 bases. The CDR3 covers 12 residues. Germline lookup yields CDR1 MNHNY and CDR2 SVGAGI (reference sequence). The ends lost 4 bases at V and 14 bases at J; junction bases unmatched: 7. This CDR3 reads CASSFRQGGLFF. The DNA of the CDR3 is TGTGCCAGCAGTTTCCGACAGGGAGGGCTGTTTTTT.

The chain couples TRBV2 to TRBJ2-5; 12 bases map to TRBD2. Germline V CDR1 and CDR2: SNHLY, FYNNEI. CDR3 size: 16 residues. Trimming took 6 bases from V and 5 from J; bases not matched to a gene: 10. The CDR3 DNA is TGTGCCAGCAGCCCCATACTAGCGGGGGGTGCGGAGACCCAGTACTTC. Encoded protein: CASSPILAGGAETQYF.

The chain is built from TRBV6-1 and TRBJ1-6; maybe TRBD1 (6 bases). CDR3 size: 14 residues. Germline V gives CDR1 MNHNS, CDR2 SASEGT. The V and J ends lost 5 bases and 5 bases respectively, with 10 bases between them. This chain's CDR3 is CASSRDIDNSPLHF. CDR3 coding DNA: TGTGCCAGCAGTCGGGACATTGATAATTCACCCCTCCACTTT.

V usage is TRBV5-1 and J usage is TRBJ2-3; 9 bases match TRBD2. Germline V gives CDR1 SGHRS, CDR2 YFSETQ. The CDR3 is 15 residues long. Unmatched junction bases numbered 6, after V lost 3 bases and J lost 4 bases. CDR3 protein: CASSWQRGVADTQYF. The CDR3 coding sequence is TGCGCCAGCAGCTGGCAGCGGGGGGTCGCAGATACGCAGTATTTT.

The chain joins TRBV21-1 to TRBJ1-5. TRBV21-1 corresponds to a pseudogene. The CDR3 is 15 amino acids. In DNA, the CDR3 is TGTGCCAGCAGCAAAGCGCGGAGAGGTAATCAGCCCCAGCATTTT. Its protein product is CASSKARRGNQPQHF.

The genes are TRBV4-2 and TRBJ2-3; 12 positions agree with TRBD2. Germline loops: CDR1 LGHNA, CDR2 YNFKEQ. This CDR3 spans 17 amino acids. V dropped 0 bases and J dropped 4; count of bases not matched to a gene: 5. As DNA, the CDR3 is TGTGCCAGCAGCCAAGAACTAGCGGGGGGAAGTTCAGATACGCAGTATTTT. The encoded protein is CASSQELAGGSSDTQYF.

The CDR3 region has the DNA TGTGCCAGCAGCAGATATGACAGGGTAATCGCCTACGAGCAGTACGTC. Residues: CASSRYDRVIAYEQYV. V gene TRBV25-1 combines with J gene TRBJ2-7, with TRBD1 matching 7 bases. V lost 6 bases, J lost 2 bases, and 13 bases stayed unmatched. The V gene's germline CDR1 is MGHDK and CDR2 SYGVNS. The CDR3 is made up of 16 amino acids.

This chain joins TRBV19 and TRBJ1-1; TRBD1 matches at 7 bases. After removal of 5 bases from V and 2 bases from J, the junction contained 8 bases not matched to a gene. Germline V gives CDR1 LNHDA, CDR2 SQIVND (reference sequence). The CDR3 contains 15 residues. The CDR3 here is CASSPWTGLNTEAFF. DNA for the CDR3: TGTGCCAGTAGTCCCTGGACAGGCCTTAACACTGAAGCTTTCTTT. The full variable domain, with the rest looked up from reference TRBV19 and TRBJ1-1, is DGGITQSPKYLFRKEGQNVTLSCEQNLNHDAMYWYRQDPGQGLRLIYYSQIVNDFQKGDIAEGYSVSREKKESFPLTVTSAQKNPTAFYLCASSPWTGLNTEAFFGQGTRLTVV.

The chain employs TRBV5-4 and TRBJ2-3; 8 bases are a match to TRBD2. Germline trimming cut 1 base from V and 2 bases from J; bases unmatched to any gene: 3. In germline, CDR1 is SGHNT, CDR2 YYREEE (reference sequence). The CDR3 spans 15 residues. The CDR3 DNA reads TGTGCCAGCAGCTTGACTAGCGGTCCCACAGATACGCAGTATTTT. This gives the protein CASSLTSGPTDTQYF.

The rearrangement uses TRBV6-5 and TRBJ2-2; D might be TRBD1 or TRBD2, each matching 5 bases. There are 15 residues in the CDR3. Trimming took 8 bases from V and 3 from J, leaving 16 bases between them. Germline CDR1 and CDR2: MNHEY and SVGAGI. CDR3 nucleotide sequence: TGTGCCAGCCGCCTCTATCGGGGCTACACCGGGGAGCTGTTTTTT. Its protein product is CASRLYRGYTGELFF.

Here the CDR3 DNA reads TGTGCCAGCAGCGTAGCAGGGGCCGTCCTGGAGACCCAGTACTTC. Translating gives CASSVAGAVLETQYF. The chain couples TRBV9 to TRBJ2-5; D perhaps matches TRBD1 (6 bases). V dropped 0 bases and J dropped 5 bases, with 14 bases sitting between them. The CDR3 consists of 15 residues. The germline V gene encodes CDR1 SGDLS and CDR2 YYNGEE.

The chain combines TRBV5-1 with TRBJ1-4; D gene ambiguous. CDR3 length equals 16 residues. The germline gives CDR1 SGHRS, CDR2 YFSETQ. V was shortened by 4 bases and J by 4 bases, with 17 bases between the two germline ends. The CDR3 coding sequence is TGCGCCAGCAGCCCCGAAGTCTGGGTTGATAATGAAAAACTGTTTTTT. Translated: CASSPEVWVDNEKLFF.

This clone was recorded once. This sequence joins TRBV27 and TRBJ2-7; 9 nucleotides line up with TRBD2. The CDR3 length is 15 residues. CDR1 and CDR2 (germline): MNHEY, SMNVEV (reference sequence). V trimming: 6 bases; J trimming: 1 base; junction bases outside the gene matches: 7. CDR3 DNA: TGTGCCAGCAGACTTAGCGGGGGCGTTTCCTACGAGCAGTACGTC. This gives the protein CASRLSGGVSYEQYV.

This clone was seen once. J is TRBJ1-3 and V is TRBV30; 10 positions agree with TRBD1. The germline gives CDR1 GTSNPN, CDR2 SVGIG (reference sequence). The junction had 8 bases not matched to a gene; V was cut back by 3 bases and J by 3 bases. The CDR3 runs to 16 residues. For the CDR3, the DNA is TGTGCCTGGAGAAAAACCGGGACAGGGGTTGGAAACACCATATATTTT. Its translation is CAWRKTGTGVGNTIYF.

This clone was recorded only once. The chain employs TRBV6-1 and TRBJ2-1; 13 nucleotides match TRBD2. Germline lookup yields CDR1 MNHNS and CDR2 SASEGT. The CDR3 is made up of 17 amino acids. After removal of 0 bases from V and 5 bases from J, the junction contained 4 bases not matched to a gene. CDR3 amino acids: CASSEAKTSGGNNEQFF. For the CDR3, the DNA is TGTGCCAGCAGTGAAGCGAAGACTAGCGGGGGGAACAATGAGCAGTTCTTC.

The CDR3 here is CASSRRGSSNTEAFF. CDR3 in DNA: TGTGCCAGCAGCCGCAGGGGGTCTTCGAACACTGAAGCTTTCTTT. V gene TRBV5-6 combines with J gene TRBJ1-1, with 7 bases lining up with TRBD1. The junction had 7 bases not matched to a gene; V was cut back by 4 bases and J by 1 base. The germline V gene has CDR1 SGHDT and CDR2 YYEEEE. This CDR3 has 15 amino acids.

The CDR3 DNA is TGTGCCAGCTCACCACAGGGAGGAAACACCATATATTTT. Encoded protein: CASSPQGGNTIYF. This sequence joins TRBV18 and TRBJ1-3, with D hard to call. V was pared by 1 base and J by 4 bases, with 5 bases between. This CDR3 is 13 amino acids long. Germline V gives CDR1 KGHSH, CDR2 LQKENI.

The V and J genes are TRBV5-1 and TRBJ2-3; no firm D call. V was trimmed by 3 bases and J by 5 bases, leaving 4 bases between them. The CDR3 totals 11 residues. From germline, CDR1 is SGHRS and CDR2 YFSETQ. The CDR3 bases are TGCGCCAGCAGCTCTTTAGATACGCAGTATTTT. Translation: CASSSLDTQYF.

V usage is TRBV7-9 and J usage is TRBJ2-3, with D possibly matching TRBD1 (6 bases). The CDR3 consists of 19 residues. The V end was cut by 6 bases, the J end by 2 bases, with 27 bases between. Germline CDR1 and CDR2: SEHNR and FQNEAQ (reference sequence). The CDR3 is CASRTPIGTRSPNTDTQYF. Here the CDR3 DNA reads TGTGCCAGCAGAACCCCCATTGGGACACGGTCTCCTAACACAGATACGCAGTATTTT.

This clone was recorded once. The J gene is TRBJ1-1, the V gene TRBV6-5; D remains ambiguous. Germline CDR1 MNHEY, CDR2 SVGAGI. The V end was cut by 6 bases, the J end by 1 base, with 12 bases between. The CDR3 sequence is 14 residues long. CDR3 sequence reads: CASREARENTEAFF. The CDR3 region has the DNA TGTGCCAGCAGAGAGGCCCGCGAGAACACTGAAGCTTTCTTT.

This rearrangement joins TRBV18 to TRBJ1-4, with D maybe TRBD1 (5 bases). This CDR3 is built from 18 residues. V lost 3 bases and J 8 bases, leaving 25 bases between the germline ends. CDR1 is KGHSH and CDR2 is LQKENI in the germline V gene. The CDR3 DNA is TGTGCCAGCTCACCTTTTGCCGGGTTTCCTGGGGGGAACGAAAAACTGTTTTTT. Translating gives CASSPFAGFPGGNEKLFF.

V usage is TRBV29-1 and J usage is TRBJ1-6; 8 bases match TRBD1. Looked up from germline, CDR1 is SQVTM and CDR2 is ANQGSEA. Losses at the gene ends were 5 bases for V and 10 bases for J; bases not matched to a gene: 7. The length of the CDR3 is 13 residues. CDR3 sequence: CSVKDRDRSPLHF. In DNA form, the CDR3 reads TGCAGCGTTAAGGACAGGGATCGATCACCCCTCCACTTT.

The chain employs TRBV6-4 and TRBJ1-3, with TRBD1 matching over 8 bases. The V segment lost 8 bases and the J segment 7 bases; nucleotides outside the gene matches: 7. The CDR3 has 13 amino acids. Looked up from germline, CDR1 is MRHNA and CDR2 is SNTAGT. The CDR3 region is CASGKQGVNTIYF. In nucleotides, the CDR3 is TGTGCCAGCGGCAAACAGGGGGTGAACACCATATATTTT.